These T cell receptor beta chains were read from a single sample in a study of T cell responses to AZD1222 COVID-19 vaccine. Sequencing used immunoSEQ multiplex PCR; TCRdb keeps in-frame clones, though not all of them. The table shows about 110,000 clones, with about four fifths occurring only once. Here the sequenced sample was peripheral blood, taken on day 0 of AZD1222 vaccination. Receptors originate from an adult in good health. Both conserved end residues are part of each CDR3.

J gene: TRBJ1-1; V gene: TRBV29-1; CDR3 protein: CSVDGGDRAAFF
J gene: TRBJ1-6; V gene: TRBV21-1; CDR3 protein: CASSKVSAGNSPLHF
J gene: TRBJ2-7; V gene: TRBV6-2/TRBV6-3; CDR3 protein: CASSYPPDGTYEQYF
J gene: TRBJ2-3; V gene: TRBV5-1; CDR3 protein: CASSRTVPSTDTQYF
J gene: TRBJ2-2; V gene: TRBV10-3; CDR3 protein: CAISGAGGELFF
J gene: TRBJ2-2; V gene: TRBV3-1/TRBV3-2; CDR3 protein: CASSARLARTGELFF
J gene: TRBJ2-5; V gene: TRBV28; CDR3 protein: CASTEGARETQYF
J gene: TRBJ1-1; V gene: TRBV5-1; CDR3 protein: CASSSLGGSSTEAFF
J gene: TRBJ1-2; V gene: TRBV6-5; CDR3 protein: CASSYRDGYTF
J gene: TRBJ2-7; V gene: TRBV28; CDR3 protein: CASSLWELAGGPGEQYF
J gene: TRBJ2-4; V gene: TRBV4-3; CDR3 protein: CASSYGLAGGINKNIQYF
J gene: TRBJ1-1; V gene: TRBV28; CDR3 protein: CASSLWDKNTEAFF
J gene: TRBJ2-7; V gene: TRBV4-1; CDR3 protein: CASSQEEERTVSYEQYF
J gene: TRBJ2-5; V gene: TRBV5-1; CDR3 protein: CASSFPPGTSGRVEETQYF
J gene: TRBJ1-2; V gene: TRBV12-3/TRBV12-4; CDR3 protein: CASERGRTYGYTF
J gene: TRBJ1-6; V gene: TRBV7-9; CDR3 protein: CASSFGNSPLHF
J gene: TRBJ2-6; V gene: TRBV7-2; CDR3 protein: CASSPRGVSGANVLTF
J gene: TRBJ1-6; V gene: TRBV19; CDR3 protein: CASSPGQNGSPLHF
J gene: TRBJ1-1; V gene: TRBV6-4; CDR3 protein: CASTKGGYTEAFF
J gene: TRBJ2-1; V gene: TRBV5-3; CDR3 protein: CARSRKVYNEQFF
J gene: TRBJ1-5; V gene: TRBV5-5; CDR3 protein: CASSPLGDRSNQPQHF
J gene: TRBJ2-1; V gene: TRBV3-1/TRBV3-2; CDR3 protein: CASSVTTGTSGGSRVYNEQFF
J gene: TRBJ1-1; V gene: TRBV7-8; CDR3 protein: CASSIRRNTEAFF
J gene: TRBJ2-5; V gene: TRBV15; CDR3 protein: CATRGGYQETQYF
J gene: TRBJ2-1; V gene: TRBV29-1; CDR3 protein: CSVDGRGRTYNEQFF
J gene: TRBJ2-6; V gene: TRBV7-3; CDR3 protein: CASSLNGRVGANVLTF
J gene: TRBJ1-5; V gene: TRBV27; CDR3 protein: CASSRDRARNQPQHF
J gene: TRBJ1-1; V gene: TRBV9; CDR3 protein: CASSVDLGSTEAFF
J gene: TRBJ1-1; V gene: TRBV5-5; CDR3 protein: CASSLVRGQGANTEAFF
J gene: TRBJ2-3; V gene: TRBV3-1/TRBV3-2; CDR3 protein: CASSPEWRTDTQYF
J gene: TRBJ1-4; V gene: TRBV2; CDR3 protein: CASRRSNEKLFF
J gene: TRBJ2-1; V gene: TRBV7-9; CDR3 protein: CASSWGGGWVSGLDNEQFF
J gene: TRBJ1-2; V gene: TRBV5-1; CDR3 protein: CASRPLGTGGEGYTF
J gene: TRBJ2-7; V gene: TRBV11-2; CDR3 protein: CASSFGSTYEQYF
J gene: TRBJ2-5; V gene: TRBV6-5; CDR3 protein: CASRPTGAQETQYF
J gene: TRBJ2-6; V gene: TRBV5-1; CDR3 protein: CASMDRGSGGANVLTF
J gene: TRBJ2-5; V gene: TRBV12-5; CDR3 protein: CASASGGVETQYF
J gene: TRBJ2-7; V gene: TRBV25-1; CDR3 protein: CASSVQGFEQYF
J gene: TRBJ2-1; V gene: TRBV5-4; CDR3 protein: CASSRGGLHNEQFF
J gene: TRBJ2-1; V gene: TRBV29-1; CDR3 protein: CSVDRGQATSEQFF
J gene: TRBJ1-2; V gene: TRBV10-3; CDR3 protein: CAISVDRTGQPSYTF
J gene: TRBJ2-5; V gene: TRBV30; CDR3 protein: CAWTPGGETQYF
J gene: TRBJ1-2; V gene: TRBV6-5; CDR3 protein: CASRPTGGNGYTF
J gene: TRBJ2-5; V gene: TRBV6-5; CDR3 protein: CATRRGGLGETQYF
J gene: TRBJ1-2; V gene: TRBV3-1/TRBV3-2; CDR3 protein: CASSLQGAGGYTF
J gene: TRBJ1-2; V gene: TRBV2; CDR3 protein: CASSPSSVGTGSYTF
J gene: TRBJ1-3; V gene: TRBV7-9; CDR3 protein: CASSLYMGAGNTIYF
J gene: TRBJ1-3; V gene: TRBV28; CDR3 protein: CASSPPPQGVSGNTIYF
J gene: TRBJ1-3; V gene: TRBV27; CDR3 protein: CASRDTGGGNTIYF
J gene: TRBJ1-2; V gene: TRBV7-9; CDR3 protein: CASSLDANYGYTF
J gene: TRBJ2-1; V gene: TRBV18; CDR3 protein: CASSPPGTSDNEQFF
J gene: TRBJ1-2; V gene: TRBV2; CDR3 protein: CASSGGTASPPYGYTF
J gene: TRBJ2-3; V gene: TRBV4-1; CDR3 protein: CASSQRRGEDTQYF
J gene: TRBJ2-7; V gene: TRBV19; CDR3 protein: CASITYEQYF
J gene: TRBJ2-4; V gene: TRBV7-2; CDR3 protein: CASSSTSGGVIQYF
J gene: TRBJ2-7; V gene: TRBV10-3; CDR3 protein: CAISESGYEQYF
J gene: TRBJ2-1; V gene: TRBV6-5; CDR3 protein: CASYDPQLEQFF
J gene: TRBJ1-2; V gene: TRBV19; CDR3 protein: CASSMDKNYGYTF
J gene: TRBJ2-7; V gene: TRBV6-5; CDR3 protein: CASMRASYEQYF
J gene: TRBJ2-7; V gene: TRBV27; CDR3 protein: CASSLDGTELYEQYF